This is a list of T cell receptor beta chains from one sample in a study of blood T cell repertoires in COVID-19. The repertoire was sequenced with immunoSEQ multiplex PCR; TCRdb's copy has only in-frame clones and lacks some. Of roughly 150,000 clones in the sample, 85% are singletons; the top ten hold roughly 6.4%. Specimen: PBMCs or T cells enriched from blood (not recorded which). These receptors all come from a woman between 40 and 50 years old who had recovered from COVID-19. Both conserved end residues are part of each CDR3. Fields, in order: D gene, V gene, clone size, J gene, CDR3 protein, CDR3 DNA. The D gene is left open where the match is weak. The listing skips clone size in some rows; elsewhere it reads once, few, many or a size class.

d_call: -
v_call: TRBV2
clone_size: -
j_call: TRBJ2-1
cdr3_aa: CASTEMRENNEQFF
cdr3_nt: TGTGCCAGCACCGAAATGAGGGAGAACAATGAGCAGTTCTTC

d_call: -
v_call: TRBV19
clone_size: -
j_call: TRBJ2-2
cdr3_aa: CASSVSGTGELFF
cdr3_nt: TGTGCCAGTAGTGTCTCAGGTACCGGGGAGCTGTTTTTT

d_call: -
v_call: TRBV6-1
clone_size: -
j_call: TRBJ1-6
cdr3_aa: CASSESMWTSGSPLHF
cdr3_nt: TGTGCCAGCAGTGAATCAATGTGGACAAGTGGTTCACCCCTCCACTTT

d_call: TRBD2
v_call: TRBV11-2
clone_size: -
j_call: TRBJ2-3
cdr3_aa: CASSSTPSGGTDTQYF
cdr3_nt: TGTGCCAGCAGCTCAACCCCGAGCGGGGGAACAGATACGCAGTATTTT

d_call: -
v_call: TRBV6-5
clone_size: -
j_call: TRBJ1-3
cdr3_aa: CASSYSRTPGNTIYF
cdr3_nt: TGTGCCAGCAGTTACTCGAGGACACCTGGAAACACCATATATTTT

d_call: -
v_call: TRBV5-1
clone_size: -
j_call: TRBJ1-2
cdr3_aa: CASSGDFYGYTF
cdr3_nt: TGCGCCAGCAGTGGAGACTTCTATGGCTACACCTTC

d_call: -
v_call: TRBV10-2
clone_size: few
j_call: TRBJ1-3
cdr3_aa: CASSESAGSSGNTIYF
cdr3_nt: TGCGCCAGCAGTGAGTCGGCTGGGAGCTCTGGAAACACCATATATTTT

d_call: TRBD1
v_call: TRBV5-6
clone_size: -
j_call: TRBJ1-1
cdr3_aa: CASSRRGMNTEAFF
cdr3_nt: TGTGCCAGCAGCCGCAGGGGGATGAACACTGAAGCTTTCTTT

d_call: TRBD1
v_call: TRBV20-1
clone_size: -
j_call: TRBJ1-2
cdr3_aa: CSASPSGTGGFGYTF
cdr3_nt: TGCAGTGCTAGTCCCTCCGGGACAGGGGGCTTCGGCTACACCTTC

d_call: TRBD2
v_call: TRBV3-1/TRBV3-2
clone_size: -
j_call: TRBJ2-1
cdr3_aa: CASSQYLGSTSGVPYNEQFF
cdr3_nt: TGTGCCAGCAGCCAATATCTGGGATCGACTAGCGGGGTGCCCTACAATGAGCAGTTCTTC

d_call: -
v_call: TRBV18
clone_size: -
j_call: TRBJ2-3
cdr3_aa: CASSPSTVSTDTQYF
cdr3_nt: TGTGCCAGCTCACCATCCACGGTTAGCACAGATACGCAGTATTTT

d_call: TRBD1
v_call: TRBV5-4
clone_size: -
j_call: TRBJ2-3
cdr3_aa: CASSSRRQGLDTQYF
cdr3_nt: TGTGCCAGCAGCTCCCGCCGACAGGGGCTCGATACGCAGTATTTT

d_call: TRBD1
v_call: TRBV19
clone_size: -
j_call: TRBJ1-5
cdr3_aa: CASSILGGRGNQPQHF
cdr3_nt: TGTGCCAGTAGTATTCTAGGGGGCAGGGGCAATCAGCCCCAGCATTTT

d_call: TRBD1
v_call: TRBV10-3
clone_size: -
j_call: TRBJ1-2
cdr3_aa: CAISETGDGYTF
cdr3_nt: TGTGCCATCAGTGAAACAGGGGATGGCTACACCTTC

d_call: -
v_call: TRBV6-5
clone_size: -
j_call: TRBJ1-5
cdr3_aa: CASGRQWDQPQHF
cdr3_nt: TGTGCCAGCGGGCGACAGTGGGATCAGCCCCAGCATTTT

d_call: -
v_call: TRBV29-1
clone_size: once
j_call: TRBJ2-6
cdr3_aa: CSVGGTGANVLTF
cdr3_nt: TGCAGCGTTGGGGGGACAGGGGCCAACGTCCTGACTTTC

d_call: -
v_call: TRBV9
clone_size: -
j_call: TRBJ1-4
cdr3_aa: CASSVDTGRSEKLFF
cdr3_nt: TGTGCCAGCAGCGTAGATACGGGGAGGAGTGAAAAACTGTTTTTT

d_call: -
v_call: TRBV28
clone_size: -
j_call: TRBJ1-3
cdr3_aa: CASSLPGDLSGNTIYF
cdr3_nt: TGTGCCAGCAGCCTGCCAGGGGACCTCTCTGGAAACACCATATATTTT

d_call: -
v_call: TRBV2
clone_size: once
j_call: TRBJ1-2
cdr3_aa: CASSERTGGGYGYTF
cdr3_nt: TGTGCCAGCAGTGAAAGAACCGGGGGAGGCTATGGCTACACCTTC

d_call: -
v_call: TRBV5-8
clone_size: -
j_call: TRBJ1-1
cdr3_aa: CASSLGVGTEAFF
cdr3_nt: TGTGCCAGCAGCCTGGGAGTTGGCACTGAAGCTTTCTTT

d_call: -
v_call: TRBV2
clone_size: -
j_call: TRBJ1-2
cdr3_aa: CASSVSLAYGYTF
cdr3_nt: TGTGCCAGCAGTGTTAGTTTAGCCTATGGCTACACCTTC

d_call: -
v_call: TRBV19
clone_size: -
j_call: TRBJ1-4
cdr3_aa: CASSDSDATNEKLFF
cdr3_nt: TGTGCCAGTTCTGACAGTGACGCAACTAATGAAAAACTGTTTTTT

d_call: TRBD2
v_call: TRBV5-8
clone_size: -
j_call: TRBJ2-3
cdr3_aa: CASSPGRTADTDTQYF
cdr3_nt: TGTGCCAGCAGCCCCGGGAGGACGGCGGACACAGATACGCAGTATTTT

d_call: -
v_call: TRBV6-5
clone_size: -
j_call: TRBJ2-4
cdr3_aa: CATRGAREAKNIQYF
cdr3_nt: TGTGCCACCCGGGGGGCCAGAGAAGCCAAAAACATTCAGTACTTC

d_call: -
v_call: TRBV7-9
clone_size: -
j_call: TRBJ2-1
cdr3_aa: CASSASAAYNEQFF
cdr3_nt: TGTGCCAGCAGTGCTAGCGCCGCCTACAATGAGCAGTTCTTC

d_call: -
v_call: TRBV3-1/TRBV3-2
clone_size: -
j_call: TRBJ2-5
cdr3_aa: CASSQDLNYQETQYF
cdr3_nt: TGTGCCAGCAGCCAAGATCTGAACTACCAAGAGACCCAGTACTTC

d_call: TRBD1
v_call: TRBV12-3/TRBV12-4
clone_size: -
j_call: TRBJ1-2
cdr3_aa: CASSNRGRGGYTF
cdr3_nt: TGTGCCAGCAGCAACAGGGGGCGGGGTGGCTACACCTTC

d_call: -
v_call: TRBV7-7
clone_size: -
j_call: TRBJ2-2
cdr3_aa: CASSLPSGRGNTGELFF
cdr3_nt: TGTGCTAGCAGCTTACCCTCCGGAAGGGGTAACACCGGGGAGCTGTTTTTT

d_call: TRBD2
v_call: TRBV5-1
clone_size: -
j_call: TRBJ2-3
cdr3_aa: CASSSGTSGSTDTQYF
cdr3_nt: TGCGCCAGCAGCTCAGGGACTAGCGGGAGCACAGATACGCAGTATTTT

d_call: TRBD1
v_call: TRBV15
clone_size: -
j_call: TRBJ2-7
cdr3_aa: CATSRFPPPPDRAPYEQYF
cdr3_nt: TGTGCCACCAGCAGATTCCCCCCTCCCCCGGACAGGGCACCCTACGAGCAGTACTTC

d_call: TRBD1
v_call: TRBV18
clone_size: -
j_call: TRBJ1-4
cdr3_aa: CASSPRGQGTGEKLFF
cdr3_nt: TGTGCCAGCTCACCACGCGGACAGGGAACGGGGGAAAAACTGTTTTTT

d_call: -
v_call: TRBV7-2
clone_size: once
j_call: TRBJ2-1
cdr3_aa: CASSSARDIGNEQFF
cdr3_nt: TGTGCCAGCAGCTCCGCCCGAGACATAGGAAATGAGCAGTTCTTC

d_call: -
v_call: TRBV4-1
clone_size: -
j_call: TRBJ1-1
cdr3_aa: CASSEGRGLGNTEAFF
cdr3_nt: TGCGCCAGCAGCGAGGGCAGGGGTCTAGGGAACACTGAAGCTTTCTTT

d_call: -
v_call: TRBV3-1/TRBV3-2
clone_size: -
j_call: TRBJ1-2
cdr3_aa: CASSQGGPGYTF
cdr3_nt: TGTGCCAGCAGCCAAGGGGGCCCTGGCTACACCTTC

d_call: TRBD1
v_call: TRBV19
clone_size: -
j_call: TRBJ2-2
cdr3_aa: CASSPGTGITGELFF
cdr3_nt: TGTGCCAGTAGTCCCGGGACAGGGATAACCGGGGAGCTGTTTTTT

d_call: -
v_call: TRBV6-5
clone_size: few
j_call: TRBJ2-7
cdr3_aa: CASSYSWTADYEQYF
cdr3_nt: TGTGCCAGCAGTTACTCATGGACAGCGGACTACGAGCAGTACTTC

d_call: TRBD1
v_call: TRBV28
clone_size: -
j_call: TRBJ2-1
cdr3_aa: CASSLFRDRGRNEQFF
cdr3_nt: TGTGCCAGCAGCCTCTTCCGGGACAGGGGGCGGAATGAGCAGTTCTTC

d_call: -
v_call: TRBV1
clone_size: -
j_call: TRBJ2-2
cdr3_aa: CTSSQALAGGQTGELFF
cdr3_nt: TGCACCAGCAGCCAAGCTTTGGCGGGAGGGCAAACCGGGGAGCTGTTTTTT

d_call: -
v_call: TRBV5-5
clone_size: -
j_call: TRBJ1-1
cdr3_aa: CASSLEAGATEAFF
cdr3_nt: TGTGCCAGCAGCTTGGAGGCAGGGGCCACTGAAGCTTTCTTT

d_call: -
v_call: TRBV18
clone_size: -
j_call: TRBJ2-7
cdr3_aa: CASSPSDKYEQYF
cdr3_nt: TGTGCCAGCTCACCCTCGGACAAATACGAGCAGTACTTC

d_call: TRBD2
v_call: TRBV5-8
clone_size: -
j_call: TRBJ2-1
cdr3_aa: CASSLARTSYIDEQFF
cdr3_nt: TGTGCCAGCAGCTTGGCGAGGACTAGCTATATAGATGAGCAGTTCTTC

d_call: TRBD2
v_call: TRBV5-1
clone_size: -
j_call: TRBJ2-5
cdr3_aa: CASSLAPTSGETQYF
cdr3_nt: TGCGCCAGCAGCTTGGCCCCGACTAGCGGGGAGACCCAGTACTTC

d_call: -
v_call: TRBV11-3
clone_size: once
j_call: TRBJ1-3
cdr3_aa: CASSGGAGNTIYF
cdr3_nt: TGTGCCAGCAGTGGAGGGGCTGGAAACACCATATATTTT

d_call: -
v_call: TRBV7-9
clone_size: -
j_call: TRBJ1-2
cdr3_aa: CASSLGRTLYSYGYTF
cdr3_nt: TGTGCCAGCAGCTTAGGAAGGACACTATACAGCTATGGCTACACCTTC

d_call: TRBD2
v_call: TRBV5-8
clone_size: few
j_call: TRBJ2-1
cdr3_aa: CASSPTSGRAHSGEQFF
cdr3_nt: TGTGCCAGCAGCCCGACTAGCGGGAGGGCCCACTCGGGGGAGCAGTTCTTC

d_call: -
v_call: TRBV3-1/TRBV3-2
clone_size: -
j_call: TRBJ2-1
cdr3_aa: CASSRGTDNEQFF
cdr3_nt: TGTGCCAGCAGCAGGGGGACCGACAATGAGCAGTTCTTC

d_call: TRBD1
v_call: TRBV9
clone_size: -
j_call: TRBJ2-3
cdr3_aa: CASSSGSGTGGDTQYF
cdr3_nt: TGTGCCAGCAGCTCCGGCTCCGGGACAGGGGGAGATACGCAGTATTTT

d_call: -
v_call: TRBV4-1
clone_size: -
j_call: TRBJ1-6
cdr3_aa: CASSQTPGGSPLHF
cdr3_nt: TGCGCCAGCAGCCAAACCCCGGGGGGATCACCCCTCCACTTT